This T cell receptor beta chain was identified during a study of early T cells in non-severe SARS-CoV-2 infection. Study as a whole: The chains were unpaired, and the sequenced material was bulk RNA from unsorted whole blood.

Germline CDR1 reads SGHAT; CDR2 reads FQDESV (reference sequence). The CDR3 length is 19 residues. V was clipped by 2 bases and J by 0 bases; unmatched bases: 7. Unique molecular identifiers were affixed to single, distinct cDNA molecules. TCRdb used MiXCR to reprocess the 5' RACE reads, holding one entry per CDR3 protein. The data contain 55,000 to 85,000 distinct CDR3 sequences, around 12% of them singletons. This clonotype was counted only a few times. Sequencing used whole blood. This chain uses TRBV11-1 with TRBJ2-1; 13 nucleotides line up with TRBD2. The receptor was isolated from an adult who was a healthcare worker with PCR-confirmed SARS-CoV-2 infection or an uninfected control (not recorded which). CDR3 coding DNA: TGTGCCAGCAGCTTACGGGGGACTAGCGGGGCTCACTCCTACAATGAGCAGTTCTTC. It yields the protein CASSLRGTSGAHSYNEQFF.